This T cell receptor beta chain stems from a study of cytomegalovirus exposure and HLA in healthy donors. The study's findings and limits: CMV antigen specificity of a few CMV-associated chains was confirmed in vitro. A later analysis associated approximately 17,000 TCR beta sequences with HLA alleles at a 0.05 false discovery rate.

In regard to this clone: Its cognate antigen is unknown.

Trimming took 3 bases from V and 2 from J; bases not matched to a gene: 10. The CDR3 sequence is 18 residues long. Germline V gene lookup returns CDR1 SGHNT and CDR2 YENEEA. With 60 Vbeta and 13 Jbeta primers, the PCR was carried out. Profiled with immunoSEQ multiplex PCR; TCRdb holds only in-frame clones, not every one. The repertoire holds more than 150,000 clones, with just over 75% as singletons. This sequence originates from a man younger than 35 in good health and CMV-seronegative. Specimen: PBMCs. V gene TRBV11-3 combines with J gene TRBJ2-2; 9 bases are a match to TRBD1. CDR3 in amino acids: CASSLTGGWVINTGELFF. As DNA, the CDR3 is TGTGCCAGCAGCTTGACAGGGGGGTGGGTAATAAACACCGGGGAGCTGTTTTTT. Together with reference TRBV11-3 and TRBJ2-2, the CDR3 gives the full variable domain: EAGVVQSPRYKIIEKKQPVAFWCNPISGHNTLYWYLQNLGQGPELLIRYENEEAVDDSQLPKDRFSAERLKGVDSTLKIQPAELGDSAVYLCASSLTGGWVINTGELFFGEGSRLTVL.